The source of this T cell receptor (beta chain) is a study of T-cell memory formation after mild COVID-19. Across the study: Largely, the TCR clusters proved donor specific.

Looked up from germline, CDR1 is SGHRS and CDR2 is YFSETQ. V was cut by 3 bases and J by 3 bases, with 12 bases left in between. The CDR3 length is 14 residues. This clonotype appeared a single time. The antigen is not known. TCRdb reprocessed the 5' RACE reads via MiXCR and lists one record per CDR3 protein. The repertoire holds 110,000 to 150,000 distinct CDR3 sequences, 25% seen once, with 24% in the top ten. Study-wide findings and caveats: Cross-reactive memory appears to have joined, as suggested by some responding clones showing up in pre-infection memory. Contracting clones localized mainly to CM and EM when CD4+ and mainly to EMRA when CD8+.

The source material was PBMCs or a T cell subset sorted from them (not recorded which). The sequence came from an adult woman who had mild COVID-19 (a few samples of this study predate the infection). Cell type and time point are not known. The rearrangement links TRBV5-1 to TRBJ1-2; weak D call: TRBD1 (6 bases). CDR3 in amino acids: CASSSTGRYYGYTF. The CDR3 DNA reads as TGCGCCAGCAGCTCTACAGGGAGATACTATGGCTACACCTTC.